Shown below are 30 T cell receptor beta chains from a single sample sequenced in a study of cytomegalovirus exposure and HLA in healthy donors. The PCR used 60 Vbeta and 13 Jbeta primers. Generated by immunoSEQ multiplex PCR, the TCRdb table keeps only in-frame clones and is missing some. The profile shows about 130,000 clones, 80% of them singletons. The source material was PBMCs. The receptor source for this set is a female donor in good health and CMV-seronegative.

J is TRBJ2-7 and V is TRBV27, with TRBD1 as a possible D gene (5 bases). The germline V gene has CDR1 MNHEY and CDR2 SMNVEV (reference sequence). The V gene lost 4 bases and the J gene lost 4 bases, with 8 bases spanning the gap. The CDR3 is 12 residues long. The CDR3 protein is CASSSQGYEQYF. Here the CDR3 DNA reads TGTGCCAGCAGTTCGCAGGGATACGAGCAGTACTTC.

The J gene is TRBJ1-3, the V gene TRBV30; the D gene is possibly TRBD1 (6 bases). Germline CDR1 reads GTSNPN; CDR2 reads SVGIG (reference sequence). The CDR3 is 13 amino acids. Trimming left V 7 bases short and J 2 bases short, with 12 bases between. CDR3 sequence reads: CASKSGAGNTIYF. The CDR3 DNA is TGTGCCTCAAAATCAGGGGCTGGAAACACCATATATTTT.

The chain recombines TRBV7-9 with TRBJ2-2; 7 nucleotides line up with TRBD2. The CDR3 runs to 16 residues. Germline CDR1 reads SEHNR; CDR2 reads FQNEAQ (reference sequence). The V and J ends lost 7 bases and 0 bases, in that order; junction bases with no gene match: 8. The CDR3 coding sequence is TGTGCCAGCACCTTGGGGGGGACTTCGAACACCGGGGAGCTGTTTTTT. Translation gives CASTLGGTSNTGELFF.

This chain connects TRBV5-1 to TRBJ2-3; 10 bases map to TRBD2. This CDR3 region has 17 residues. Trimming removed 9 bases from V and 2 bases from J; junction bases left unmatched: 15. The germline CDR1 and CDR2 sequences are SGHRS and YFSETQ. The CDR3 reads CATKWGASGGPTDTQYF. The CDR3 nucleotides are TGCGCCACCAAGTGGGGGGCTAGCGGGGGTCCCACAGATACGCAGTATTTT.

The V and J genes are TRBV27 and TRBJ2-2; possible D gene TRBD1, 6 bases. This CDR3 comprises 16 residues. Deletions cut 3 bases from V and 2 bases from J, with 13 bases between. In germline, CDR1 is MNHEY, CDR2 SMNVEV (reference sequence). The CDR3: CASSLGGGINTGELFF. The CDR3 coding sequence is TGTGCCAGCAGTTTGGGTGGGGGCATCAACACCGGGGAGCTGTTTTTT.

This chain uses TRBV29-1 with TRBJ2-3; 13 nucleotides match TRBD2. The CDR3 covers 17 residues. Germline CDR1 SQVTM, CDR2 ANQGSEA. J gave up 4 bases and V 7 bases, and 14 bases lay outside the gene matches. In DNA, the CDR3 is TGCAGCGCCAGAGAGGGACTAGCGGGGAGGAGGGCAGATACGCAGTATTTT. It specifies CSAREGLAGRRADTQYF.

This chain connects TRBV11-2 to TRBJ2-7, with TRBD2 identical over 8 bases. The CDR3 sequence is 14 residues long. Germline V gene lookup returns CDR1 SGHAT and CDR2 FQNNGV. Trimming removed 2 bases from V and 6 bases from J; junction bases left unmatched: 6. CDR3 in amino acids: CASSLNPGGPEQYF. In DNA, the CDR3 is TGTGCCAGCAGCTTAAACCCGGGAGGGCCCGAGCAGTACTTC.

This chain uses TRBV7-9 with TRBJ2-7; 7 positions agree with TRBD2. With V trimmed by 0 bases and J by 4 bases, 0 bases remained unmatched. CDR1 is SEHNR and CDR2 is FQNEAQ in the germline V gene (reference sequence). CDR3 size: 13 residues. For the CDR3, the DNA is TGTGCCAGCAGCTTAGCGGGGGGGTACGAGCAGTACTTC. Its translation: CASSLAGGYEQYF.

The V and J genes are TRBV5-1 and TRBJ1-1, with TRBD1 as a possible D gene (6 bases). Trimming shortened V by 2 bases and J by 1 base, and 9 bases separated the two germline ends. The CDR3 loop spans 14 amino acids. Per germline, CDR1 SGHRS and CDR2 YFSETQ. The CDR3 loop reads CASSFGQPNTEAFF. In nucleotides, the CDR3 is TGCGCCAGCAGCTTCGGACAGCCGAACACTGAAGCTTTCTTT.

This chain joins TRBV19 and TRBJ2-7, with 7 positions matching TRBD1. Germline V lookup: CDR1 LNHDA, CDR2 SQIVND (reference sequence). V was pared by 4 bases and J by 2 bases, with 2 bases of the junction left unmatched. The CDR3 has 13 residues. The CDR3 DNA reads TGTGCCAGTAGTACAAGGGGGCCCTACGAGCAGTACTTC. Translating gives CASSTRGPYEQYF. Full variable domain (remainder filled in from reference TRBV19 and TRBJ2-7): DGGITQSPKYLFRKEGQNVTLSCEQNLNHDAMYWYRQDPGQGLRLIYYSQIVNDFQKGDIAEGYSVSREKKESFPLTVTSAQKNPTAFYLCASSTRGPYEQYFGPGTRLTVT.

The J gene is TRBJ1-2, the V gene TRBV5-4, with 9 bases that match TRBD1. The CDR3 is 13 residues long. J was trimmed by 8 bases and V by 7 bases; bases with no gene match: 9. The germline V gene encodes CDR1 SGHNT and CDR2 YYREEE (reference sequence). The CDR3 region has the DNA TGTGCCAGCGCCTCCGGGACAGGGAGGGGCTACACCTTC. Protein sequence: CASASGTGRGYTF.

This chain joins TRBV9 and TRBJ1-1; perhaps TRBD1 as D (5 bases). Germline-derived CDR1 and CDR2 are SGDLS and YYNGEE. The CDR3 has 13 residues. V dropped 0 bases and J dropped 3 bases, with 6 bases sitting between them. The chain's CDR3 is CASSVEGDTEAFF. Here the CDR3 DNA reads TGTGCCAGCAGCGTAGAAGGGGACACTGAAGCTTTCTTT.

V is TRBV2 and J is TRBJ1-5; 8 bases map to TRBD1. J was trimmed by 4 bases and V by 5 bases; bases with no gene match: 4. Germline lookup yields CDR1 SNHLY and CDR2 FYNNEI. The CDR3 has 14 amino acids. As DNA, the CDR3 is TGTGCCAGCAGTCGCTGGACAGGGAATCAGCCCCAGCATTTT. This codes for CASSRWTGNQPQHF.

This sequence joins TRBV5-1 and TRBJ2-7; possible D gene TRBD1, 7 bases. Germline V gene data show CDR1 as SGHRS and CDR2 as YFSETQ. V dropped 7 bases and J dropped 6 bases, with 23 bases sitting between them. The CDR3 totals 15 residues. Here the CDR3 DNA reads TGCGCCAGCGGGGGCGGGACAGCAGCCTTGTCCGAGCAGTACTTC. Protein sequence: CASGGGTAALSEQYF.

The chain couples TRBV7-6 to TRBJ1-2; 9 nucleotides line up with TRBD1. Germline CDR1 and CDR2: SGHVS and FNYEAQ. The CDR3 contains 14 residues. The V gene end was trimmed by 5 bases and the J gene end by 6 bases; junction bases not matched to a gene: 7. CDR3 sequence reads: CASSPSTGGNGYTF. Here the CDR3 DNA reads TGTGCCAGCAGCCCCTCTACAGGGGGCAATGGCTACACCTTC.

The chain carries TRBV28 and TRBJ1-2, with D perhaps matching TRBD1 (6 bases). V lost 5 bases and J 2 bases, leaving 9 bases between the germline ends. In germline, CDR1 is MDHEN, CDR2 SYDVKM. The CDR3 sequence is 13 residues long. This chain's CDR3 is CASSITGNYGYTF. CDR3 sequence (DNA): TGTGCCAGCAGTATTACAGGGAACTATGGCTACACCTTC.

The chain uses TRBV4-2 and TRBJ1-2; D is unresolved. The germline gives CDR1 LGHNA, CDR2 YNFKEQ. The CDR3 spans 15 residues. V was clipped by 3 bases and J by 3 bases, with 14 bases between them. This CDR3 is CASSQVGATYYGYTF. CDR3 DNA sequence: TGTGCCAGCAGCCAGGTGGGAGCTACCTACTATGGCTACACCTTC.

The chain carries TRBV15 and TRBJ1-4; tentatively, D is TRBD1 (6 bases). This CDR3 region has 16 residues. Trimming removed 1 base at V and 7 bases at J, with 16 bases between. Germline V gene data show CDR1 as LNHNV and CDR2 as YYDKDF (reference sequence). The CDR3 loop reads CATSRGQVHMGEKLFF. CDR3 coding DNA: TGTGCCACCAGCAGAGGACAGGTCCATATGGGTGAAAAACTGTTTTTT.

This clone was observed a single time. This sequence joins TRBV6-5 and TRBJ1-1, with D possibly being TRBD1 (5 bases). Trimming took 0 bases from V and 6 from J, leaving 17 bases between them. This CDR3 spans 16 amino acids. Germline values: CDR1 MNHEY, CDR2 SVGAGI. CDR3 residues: CASSYSIGAGPPEAFF. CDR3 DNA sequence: TGTGCCAGCAGTTACTCGATAGGGGCGGGACCTCCTGAAGCTTTCTTT.

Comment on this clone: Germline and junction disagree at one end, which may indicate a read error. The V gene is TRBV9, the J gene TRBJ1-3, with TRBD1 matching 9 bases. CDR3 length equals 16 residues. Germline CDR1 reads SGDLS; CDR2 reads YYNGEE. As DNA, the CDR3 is TGTGCCAGCAGCGCCCGACAGGGGGTCTCTAGAAACACCATATATTTT. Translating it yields CASSARQGVSRNTIYF.

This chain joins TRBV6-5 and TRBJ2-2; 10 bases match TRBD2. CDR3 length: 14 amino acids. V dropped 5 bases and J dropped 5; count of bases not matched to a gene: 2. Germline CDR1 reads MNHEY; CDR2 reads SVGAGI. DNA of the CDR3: TGTGCCAGCAGTATTAGCGGGGGGACCGGGGAGCTGTTTTTT. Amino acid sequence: CASSISGGTGELFF.

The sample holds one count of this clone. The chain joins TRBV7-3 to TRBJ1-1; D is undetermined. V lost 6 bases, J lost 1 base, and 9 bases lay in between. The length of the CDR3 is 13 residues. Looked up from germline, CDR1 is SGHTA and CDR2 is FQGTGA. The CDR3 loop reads CASRLIGNTEAFF. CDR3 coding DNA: TGTGCCAGCAGACTCATCGGGAACACTGAAGCTTTCTTT.

As DNA, the CDR3 is TGTGCCAGCTCACCGGCGGGGGGGGAGAGGAACATTCAGTACTTC. Translated: CASSPAGGERNIQYF. The rearrangement joins TRBV18 to TRBJ2-4; 9 positions agree with TRBD2. The V gene end was trimmed by 3 bases and the J gene end by 7 bases; junction bases not matched to a gene: 7. Germline V gene data show CDR1 as KGHSH and CDR2 as LQKENI. The CDR3 has 15 residues.

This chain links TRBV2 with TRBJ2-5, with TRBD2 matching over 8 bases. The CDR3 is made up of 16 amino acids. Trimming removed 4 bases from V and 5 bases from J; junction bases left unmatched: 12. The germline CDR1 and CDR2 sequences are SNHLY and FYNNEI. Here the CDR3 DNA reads TGTGCCAGCAGTGGCGGCGGGAGGCTAAAGGGGGAGACCCAGTACTTC. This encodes CASSGGGRLKGETQYF.

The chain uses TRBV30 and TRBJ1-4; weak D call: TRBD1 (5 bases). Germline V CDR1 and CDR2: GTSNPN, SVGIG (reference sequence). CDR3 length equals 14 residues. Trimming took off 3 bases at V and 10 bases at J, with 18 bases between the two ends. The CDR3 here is CAWSPGGGSGKLFF. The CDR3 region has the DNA TGTGCCTGGAGCCCCGGGGGGGGGAGTGGAAAACTGTTTTTT.

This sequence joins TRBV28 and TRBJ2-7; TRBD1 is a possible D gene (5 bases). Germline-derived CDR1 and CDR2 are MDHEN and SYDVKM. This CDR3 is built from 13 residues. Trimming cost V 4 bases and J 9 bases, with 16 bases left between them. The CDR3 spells CASSSTPPDRQYF. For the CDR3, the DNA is TGTGCCAGCAGTTCCACCCCTCCCGACAGGCAGTACTTC.

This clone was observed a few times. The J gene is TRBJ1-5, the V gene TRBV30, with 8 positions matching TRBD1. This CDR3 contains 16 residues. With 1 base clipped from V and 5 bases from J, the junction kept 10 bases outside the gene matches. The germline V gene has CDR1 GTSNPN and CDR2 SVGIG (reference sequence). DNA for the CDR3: TGTGCCTGGAGTGCTATCGGACAGGGAGGCGATCAGCCCCAGCATTTT. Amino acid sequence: CAWSAIGQGGDQPQHF.

CDR3 nucleotide sequence: TGTGCCAGCAGCTTCGCTAGCGGGTCTAGCACAGATACGCAGTATTTT. It encodes CASSFASGSSTDTQYF. The chain joins TRBV13 to TRBJ2-3, with 8 bases aligning to TRBD2. CDR1 is PRHDT, CDR2 FYEKMQ, per germline (reference sequence). The length of the CDR3 is 16 residues. V was pared by 3 bases and J by 0 bases, with 5 bases of the junction left unmatched.

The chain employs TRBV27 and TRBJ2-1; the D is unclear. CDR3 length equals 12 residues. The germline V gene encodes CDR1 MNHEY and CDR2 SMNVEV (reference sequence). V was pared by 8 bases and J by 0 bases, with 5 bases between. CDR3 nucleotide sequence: TGTGCCAGCCTGTACTCCTACAATGAGCAGTTCTTC. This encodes CASLYSYNEQFF.

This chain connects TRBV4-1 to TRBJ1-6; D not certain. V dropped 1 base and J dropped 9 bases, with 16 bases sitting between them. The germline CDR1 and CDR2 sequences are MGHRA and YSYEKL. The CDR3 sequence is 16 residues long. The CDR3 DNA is TGCGCCAGCAGCCAAGGAAATAGTGTCGGAGGTTCACCCCTCCACTTT. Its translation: CASSQGNSVGGSPLHF.